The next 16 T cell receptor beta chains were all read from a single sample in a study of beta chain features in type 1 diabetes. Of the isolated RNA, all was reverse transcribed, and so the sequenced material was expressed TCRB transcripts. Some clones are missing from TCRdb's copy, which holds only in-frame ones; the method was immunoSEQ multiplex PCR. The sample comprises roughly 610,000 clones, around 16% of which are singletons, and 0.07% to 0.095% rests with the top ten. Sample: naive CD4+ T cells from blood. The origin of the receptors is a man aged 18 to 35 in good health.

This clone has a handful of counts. CDR3 protein: CASSLRRGTGELFF. CDR3 sequence (DNA): TGTGCCAGCAGTTTGAGAAGGGGCACCGGGGAGCTGTTTTTT. This chain joins TRBV27 and TRBJ2-2; possibly TRBD1 for D (5 bases). There are 14 residues in the CDR3. V was shortened by 3 bases and J by 4 bases, with 9 bases between the two germline ends. CDR1 and CDR2 from the germline V gene are MNHEY and SMNVEV (reference sequence).

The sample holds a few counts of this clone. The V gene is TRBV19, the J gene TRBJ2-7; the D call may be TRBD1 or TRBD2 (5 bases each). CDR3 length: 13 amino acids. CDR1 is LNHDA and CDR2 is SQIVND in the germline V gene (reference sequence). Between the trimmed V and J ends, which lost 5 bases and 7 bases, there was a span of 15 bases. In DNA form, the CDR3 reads TGTGCCAGTAGTTTCCGGGACCAATGGGAGCAGTACTTC. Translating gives CASSFRDQWEQYF.

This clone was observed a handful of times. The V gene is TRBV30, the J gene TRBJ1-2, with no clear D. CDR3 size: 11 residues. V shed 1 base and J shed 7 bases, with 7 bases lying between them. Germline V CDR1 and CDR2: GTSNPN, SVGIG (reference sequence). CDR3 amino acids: CAWSAEGGYTF. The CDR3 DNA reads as TGTGCCTGGAGTGCTGAGGGTGGCTACACCTTC.

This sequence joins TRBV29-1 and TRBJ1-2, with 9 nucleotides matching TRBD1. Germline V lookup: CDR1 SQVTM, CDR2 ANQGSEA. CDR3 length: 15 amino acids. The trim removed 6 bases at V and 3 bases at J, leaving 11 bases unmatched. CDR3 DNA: TGCAGCGTCACAGACCCGGGACAGGGAGACTATGGCTACACCTTC. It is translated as CSVTDPGQGDYGYTF.

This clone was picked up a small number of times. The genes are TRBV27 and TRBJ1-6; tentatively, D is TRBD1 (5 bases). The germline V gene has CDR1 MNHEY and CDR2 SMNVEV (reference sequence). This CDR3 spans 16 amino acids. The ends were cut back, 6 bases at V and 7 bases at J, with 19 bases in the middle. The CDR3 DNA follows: TGTGCCAGCAGACCAAGGACACCGTACGAAAATTCACCCCTCCACTTT. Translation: CASRPRTPYENSPLHF.

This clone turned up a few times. The CDR3 DNA sequence: TGTGCCAGCAGCCTAGACAGGGTCCAAGAGACCCAGTACTTC. Its translation: CASSLDRVQETQYF. The V and J genes are TRBV7-6 and TRBJ2-5; 7 positions agree with TRBD1. V dropped 5 bases and J dropped 1; count of bases not matched to a gene: 4. The CDR3 has 14 residues. From germline, CDR1 is SGHVS and CDR2 FNYEAQ.

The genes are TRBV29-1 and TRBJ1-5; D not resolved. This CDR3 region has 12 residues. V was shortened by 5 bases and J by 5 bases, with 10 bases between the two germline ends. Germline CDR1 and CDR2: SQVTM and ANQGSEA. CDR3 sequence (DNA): TGCAGCGTTCGGGTGGCGGATCAGCCCCAGCATTTT. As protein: CSVRVADQPQHF.

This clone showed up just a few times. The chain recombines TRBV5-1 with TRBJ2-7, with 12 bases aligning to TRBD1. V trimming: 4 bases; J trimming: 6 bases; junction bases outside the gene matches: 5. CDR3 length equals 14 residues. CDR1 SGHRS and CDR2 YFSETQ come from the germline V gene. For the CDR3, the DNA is TGCGCCAGCAGCGCGGGACAGGGGGCGCGCGAGCAGTACTTC. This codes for CASSAGQGAREQYF.

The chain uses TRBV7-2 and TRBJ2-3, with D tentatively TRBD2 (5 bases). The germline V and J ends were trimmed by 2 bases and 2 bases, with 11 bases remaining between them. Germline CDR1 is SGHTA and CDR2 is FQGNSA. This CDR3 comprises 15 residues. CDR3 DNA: TGTGCCAGCAGCTTAAAGGCTAGCCTCACAGATACGCAGTATTTT. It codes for CASSLKASLTDTQYF.

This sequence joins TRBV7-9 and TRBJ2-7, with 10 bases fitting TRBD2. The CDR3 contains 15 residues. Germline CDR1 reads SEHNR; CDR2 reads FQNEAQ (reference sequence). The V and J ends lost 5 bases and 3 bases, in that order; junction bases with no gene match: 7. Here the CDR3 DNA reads TGTGCCAGCAGCACTCAAGCGGGAGGGAGCTACGAGCAGTACTTC. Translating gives CASSTQAGGSYEQYF.

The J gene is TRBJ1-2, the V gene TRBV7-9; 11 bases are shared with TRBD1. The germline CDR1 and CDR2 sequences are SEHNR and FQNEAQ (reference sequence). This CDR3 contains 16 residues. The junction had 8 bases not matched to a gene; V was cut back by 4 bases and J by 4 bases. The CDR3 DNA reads TGTGCCAGCAGCTCCCCGGACAGGGGGCCGTCCTATGGCTACACCTTC. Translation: CASSSPDRGPSYGYTF.

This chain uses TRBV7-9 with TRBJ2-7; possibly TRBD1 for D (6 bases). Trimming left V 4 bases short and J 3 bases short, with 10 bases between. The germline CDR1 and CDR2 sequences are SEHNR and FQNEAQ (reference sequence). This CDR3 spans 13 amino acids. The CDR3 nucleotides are TGTGCCAGCAGCTCTTTCAGGGGCTACGAGCAGTACTTC. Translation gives CASSSFRGYEQYF.

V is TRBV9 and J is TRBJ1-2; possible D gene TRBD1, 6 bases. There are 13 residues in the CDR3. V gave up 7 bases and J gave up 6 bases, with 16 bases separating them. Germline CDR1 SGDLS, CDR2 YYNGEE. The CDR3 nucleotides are TGTGCCAGCGGATCCATCACAGGGAATGGCTACACCTTC. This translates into CASGSITGNGYTF.

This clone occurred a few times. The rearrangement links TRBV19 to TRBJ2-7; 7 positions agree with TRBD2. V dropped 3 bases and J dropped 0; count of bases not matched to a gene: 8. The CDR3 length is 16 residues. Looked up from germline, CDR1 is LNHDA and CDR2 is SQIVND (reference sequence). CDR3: CASSIRSSGSSYEQYF. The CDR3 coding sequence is TGTGCCAGTAGTATTCGATCTAGCGGTAGCTCCTACGAGCAGTACTTC.

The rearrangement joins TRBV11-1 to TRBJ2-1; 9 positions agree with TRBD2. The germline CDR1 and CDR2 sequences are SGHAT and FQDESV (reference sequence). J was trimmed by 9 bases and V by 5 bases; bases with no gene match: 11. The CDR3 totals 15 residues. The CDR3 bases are TGTGCCAGCAGCCCGTTCGCTAGCGGGAAGGGTGAGCAGTTCTTC. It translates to CASSPFASGKGEQFF.

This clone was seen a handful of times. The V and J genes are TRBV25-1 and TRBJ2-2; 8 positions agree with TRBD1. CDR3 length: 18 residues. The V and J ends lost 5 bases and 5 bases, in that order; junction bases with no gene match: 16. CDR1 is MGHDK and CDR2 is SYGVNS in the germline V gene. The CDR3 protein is CASSPSPGQALGTGELFF. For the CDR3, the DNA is TGTGCCAGCAGTCCCTCCCCGGGACAGGCCCTGGGAACCGGGGAGCTGTTTTTT.